The source of this TCR beta chain is a study of shared clonotypes between healthy human individuals. Profiling relied on immunoSEQ multiplex PCR, and the TCRdb table lists in-frame clones only, not all of them. The table records 2 million to 2.5 million clones, approximately 95% of them present only once. The CDR3 contains 14 residues. The V gene's germline CDR1 is SQVTM and CDR2 ANQGSEA. V gave up 0 bases and J gave up 6 bases, with 12 bases separating them. The receptor was derived from a young man in good health. This rearrangement joins TRBV29-1 to TRBJ2-1, with D perhaps TRBD1 (7 bases). The material sequenced was naive CD4+ T cells sorted from blood. Subset reported: CD45RA+ positively selected. In nucleotides, the CDR3 is TGCAGCGTTGAAGAAGGAGGGGGCGTCAATGAGCAGTTCTTC. As protein: CSVEEGGGVNEQFF.